The 12 T cell receptor beta chains in this list originate from one sample, sequenced in a study of blood T cell repertoires in COVID-19. The assay was immunoSEQ multiplex PCR, and TCRdb's table has in-frame clones only and misses some. The sample records about 180,000 clones, 89% being singletons. Sequenced: PBMCs or T cells enriched from blood (not recorded which). The receptors shown here come from a woman aged 40 to 50 with acute COVID-19.

V usage is TRBV5-1 and J usage is TRBJ2-7; possible D gene TRBD2, 5 bases. The CDR3 runs 15 residues. CDR1 is SGHRS and CDR2 is YFSETQ in the germline V gene. V lost 2 bases and J lost 1, with 13 bases in between. CDR3 bases: TGCGCCAGCAGCTTCGGCAGACCGGGGTCCTACGAGCAGTACTTC. It encodes CASSFGRPGSYEQYF. The full variable domain, with the rest looked up from reference TRBV5-1 and TRBJ2-7, is KAGVTQTPRYLIKTRGQQVTLSCSPISGHRSVSWYQQTPGQGLQFLFEYFSETQRNKGNFPGRFSGRQFSNSRSEMNVSTLELGDSALYLCASSFGRPGSYEQYFGPGTRLTVT.

V and J are TRBV18 and TRBJ1-2; tentatively, D is TRBD1 (5 bases). The CDR3 sequence is 15 residues long. Germline CDR1 is KGHSH and CDR2 is LQKENI. V lost 4 bases and J lost 2, with 14 bases in between. The CDR3: CASSQDFGGNYGYTF. For the CDR3, the DNA is TGTGCCAGCTCACAGGATTTCGGGGGGAACTATGGCTACACCTTC.

This chain uses TRBV5-5 with TRBJ1-4, with 11 bases aligning to TRBD1. Germline V CDR1 and CDR2: SGHKS, YYEKEE (reference sequence). Trimming took 2 bases from V and 8 from J; bases not matched to a gene: 11. The CDR3 sequence is 17 residues long. CDR3 amino acids: CASSFKGQGGLREKLFF. For the CDR3, the DNA is TGTGCCAGCAGCTTCAAGGGACAGGGGGGATTAAGAGAAAAACTGTTTTTT.

This rearrangement joins TRBV3-1 (or the pseudogene TRBV3-2) to TRBJ2-7; TRBD2 matches at 11 bases. J gave up 4 bases and V 0 bases, and 5 bases lay outside the gene matches. The germline V gene has CDR1 LGHDT and CDR2 YNNKEL (reference sequence). The CDR3 totals 16 residues. CDR3 sequence (DNA): TGTGCCAGCAGCCAAGATAGGGCTAGCGGGAGGTACGAGCAGTACTTC. Translation gives CASSQDRASGRYEQYF.

This chain uses TRBV15 with TRBJ2-7; TRBD2 matches 7 bases. V lost 0 bases and J lost 1; bases outside the gene matches: 9. In germline, CDR1 is LNHNV, CDR2 YYDKDF (reference sequence). The CDR3 totals 17 residues. CDR3 residues: CATSRDQLPGLSYEQYF. For the CDR3, the DNA is TGTGCCACCAGCAGAGATCAATTGCCGGGACTATCCTACGAGCAGTACTTC.

Written as DNA, the CDR3 is TGTGCCAGCAGCCTCAGACTAGCGGTATACAATGAGCAGTTCTTC. As protein: CASSLRLAVYNEQFF. The V call is TRBV3-1 (or the pseudogene TRBV3-2), the J call TRBJ2-1; TRBD2 agrees at 9 bases. Per the germline V gene, CDR1 is LGHDT and CDR2 is YNNKEL (reference sequence). This CDR3 has 15 residues. V trimming: 4 bases; J trimming: 4 bases; junction bases outside the gene matches: 5.

This chain links TRBV27 with TRBJ2-1, with 7 bases fitting TRBD2. The V segment lost 2 bases and the J segment 5 bases; nucleotides outside the gene matches: 9. CDR1 and CDR2 (germline): MNHEY, SMNVEV (reference sequence). There are 16 residues in the CDR3. DNA for the CDR3: TGTGCCAGCAGTTTAGCCTCTGCGGGAGCCCACAATGAGCAGTTCTTC. Its protein product is CASSLASAGAHNEQFF.

V is TRBV29-1 and J is TRBJ2-7; 8 bases are a match to TRBD1. V lost 7 bases to trimming and J lost 2 bases; unmatched junction nucleotides: 7. Germline values: CDR1 SQVTM, CDR2 ANQGSEA. The CDR3 contains 13 residues. The CDR3: CSARDRLTYEQYF. In DNA form, the CDR3 reads TGCAGCGCAAGGGACAGGTTGACCTACGAGCAGTACTTC.

The rearrangement links TRBV3-1 (or the pseudogene TRBV3-2) to TRBJ1-1, with unresolved D. Germline V gene sequence: CDR1 LGHDT, CDR2 YNNKEL (reference sequence). The CDR3 is made up of 18 amino acids. Trimming took 0 bases from V and 0 from J, leaving 17 bases between them. The CDR3 region has the DNA TGTGCCAGCAGCCAAGATCTGACAACAGACATAATGAACACTGAAGCTTTCTTT. As protein: CASSQDLTTDIMNTEAFF.

This clone was seen a handful of times. The J gene is TRBJ2-3, the V gene TRBV6-1; perhaps TRBD2 as D (9 bases). Trimming shortened V by 2 bases and J by 1 base, and 22 bases separated the two germline ends. Germline V gene sequence: CDR1 MNHNS, CDR2 SASEGT. CDR3 length: 19 residues. The DNA of the CDR3 is TGTGCCAGCAGTGAACATTTTCAGGGGGCTAGCGGGGGCACAGATACGCAGTATTTT. Translating gives CASSEHFQGASGGTDTQYF.

The chain joins TRBV5-1 to TRBJ2-1, with D possibly matching TRBD2 (6 bases). The CDR3 runs to 16 residues. V dropped 0 bases and J dropped 7 bases, with 17 bases sitting between them. CDR1 is SGHRS and CDR2 is YFSETQ in the germline V gene. For the CDR3, the DNA is TGCGCCAGCAGCTTGGCCCCAGGGACTGGTACTAATGAGCAGTTCTTC. This encodes CASSLAPGTGTNEQFF.

The chain links TRBV9 to TRBJ1-1, with 9 bases that match TRBD1. The trim removed 4 bases at V and 5 bases at J, leaving 9 bases unmatched. Looked up from germline, CDR1 is SGDLS and CDR2 is YYNGEE. The CDR3 is made up of 15 amino acids. The CDR3 bases are TGTGCCAGCAGCCCGGGACAGGGTCCTTTTACTGAAGCTTTCTTT. Protein sequence: CASSPGQGPFTEAFF.